This entry describes one TCR beta chain. Its matching antigen is unknown. The sample is drawn from a study of CD8+CD57+ T cells in acquired aplastic anemia. As for the study in general: Healthy donor CD4+ samples were sequenced to a depth that averaged approximately 9.9 million reads.

Genomic DNA, the template, was used for profiling of the TCR beta VDJ and CDR3. Each CDR3 protein gets one entry after TCRdb re-called the reads with MiXCR. The sample consists of 90,000 to 120,000 distinct CDR3 sequences, around 50% of them appearing once. This CDR3 has 14 residues. Germline values: CDR1 LNHNV, CDR2 YYDKDF (reference sequence). Trimming at V came to 2 bases and at J to 7 bases, leaving 6 bases not matched to a gene. Notes on the study in general: Levels of CD8+ Simpson's diversity were not significantly distinct in patients versus controls. Patients and controls turned out to have approximately 29 CD8+ CDR3 sequences in common.

Sequenced input: sorted CD4+, CD8+, or CD8+CD57+ T cells (not recorded which) from PBMCs. The TCR originated in a human donor in good health, serving as a control. The chain uses TRBV15 and TRBJ1-1, with TRBD1 identical over 8 bases. CDR3 bases: TGTGCCACCAGCAGAACAAGGACAGGGTTTGAAGCTTTCTTT. Protein sequence: CATSRTRTGFEAFF.